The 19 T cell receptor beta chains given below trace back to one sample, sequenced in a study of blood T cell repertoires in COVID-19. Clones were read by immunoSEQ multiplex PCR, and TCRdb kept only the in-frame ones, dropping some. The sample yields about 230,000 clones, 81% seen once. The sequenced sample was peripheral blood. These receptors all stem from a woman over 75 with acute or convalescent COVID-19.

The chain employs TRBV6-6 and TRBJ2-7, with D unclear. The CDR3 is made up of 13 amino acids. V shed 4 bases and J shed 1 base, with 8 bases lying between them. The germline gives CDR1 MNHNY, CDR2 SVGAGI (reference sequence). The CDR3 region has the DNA TGTGCCAGCAGTTCCAGGCGATCCTACGAGCAGTACTTC. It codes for CASSSRRSYEQYF.

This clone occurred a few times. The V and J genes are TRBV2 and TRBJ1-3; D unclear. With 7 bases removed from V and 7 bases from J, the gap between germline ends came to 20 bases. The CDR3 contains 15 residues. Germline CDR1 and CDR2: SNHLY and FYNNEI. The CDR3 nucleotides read TGTGCCAGCACCGGCGTGCCCCGAGGAGGGAACACCATATATTTT. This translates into CASTGVPRGGNTIYF.

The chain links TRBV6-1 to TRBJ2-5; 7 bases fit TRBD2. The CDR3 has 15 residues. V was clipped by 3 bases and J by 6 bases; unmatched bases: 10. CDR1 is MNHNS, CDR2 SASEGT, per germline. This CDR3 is CASSDRALARQTQYF. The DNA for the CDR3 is TGTGCCAGCAGTGACAGGGCACTAGCGAGACAGACCCAGTACTTC.

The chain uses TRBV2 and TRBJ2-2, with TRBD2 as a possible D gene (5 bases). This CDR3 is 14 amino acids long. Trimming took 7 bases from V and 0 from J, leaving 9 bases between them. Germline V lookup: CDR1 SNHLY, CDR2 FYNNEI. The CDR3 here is CASIGLTNTGELFF. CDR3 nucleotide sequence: TGTGCCAGCATTGGACTTACGAACACCGGGGAGCTGTTTTTT.

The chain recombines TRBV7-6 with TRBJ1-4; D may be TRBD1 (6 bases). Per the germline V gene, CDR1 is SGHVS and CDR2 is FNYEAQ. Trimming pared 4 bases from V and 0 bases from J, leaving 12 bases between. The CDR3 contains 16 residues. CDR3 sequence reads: CASSYGGGTTNEKLFF. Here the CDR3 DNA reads TGTGCCAGCAGCTATGGGGGGGGCACAACTAATGAAAAACTGTTTTTT.

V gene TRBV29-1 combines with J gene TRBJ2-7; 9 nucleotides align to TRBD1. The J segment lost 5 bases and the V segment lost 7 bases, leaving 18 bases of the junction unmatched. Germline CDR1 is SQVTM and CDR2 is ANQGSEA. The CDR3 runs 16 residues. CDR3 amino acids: CSALWSSGTGKNEQYF. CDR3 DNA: TGCAGCGCCCTTTGGTCTTCCGGGACAGGGAAAAACGAGCAGTACTTC.

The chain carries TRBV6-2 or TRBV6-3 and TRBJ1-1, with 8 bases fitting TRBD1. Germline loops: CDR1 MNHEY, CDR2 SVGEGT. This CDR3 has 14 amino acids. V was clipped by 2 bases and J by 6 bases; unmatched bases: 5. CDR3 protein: CASSYADREAEAFF. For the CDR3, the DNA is TGTGCCAGCAGTTACGCGGACAGGGAGGCTGAAGCTTTCTTT.

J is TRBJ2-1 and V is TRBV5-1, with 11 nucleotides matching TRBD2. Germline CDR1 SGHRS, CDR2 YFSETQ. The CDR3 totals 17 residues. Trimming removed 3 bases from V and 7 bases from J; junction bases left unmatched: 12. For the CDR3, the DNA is TGCGCCAGCAGCTACCCTACCCTAGCGGGGGGCCGAAATGAGCAGTTCTTC. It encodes CASSYPTLAGGRNEQFF.

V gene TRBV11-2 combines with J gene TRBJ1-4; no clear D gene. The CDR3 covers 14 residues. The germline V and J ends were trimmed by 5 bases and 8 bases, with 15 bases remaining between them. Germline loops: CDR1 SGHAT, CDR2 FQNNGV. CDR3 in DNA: TGTGCCAGCAGCCCTTCCATCGGAGAGGAAAAACTGTTTTTT. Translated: CASSPSIGEEKLFF.

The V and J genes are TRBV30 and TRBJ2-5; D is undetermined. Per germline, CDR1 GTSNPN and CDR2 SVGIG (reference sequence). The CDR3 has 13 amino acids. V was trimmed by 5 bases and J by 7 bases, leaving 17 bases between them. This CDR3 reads CAWGKPDRWTQYF. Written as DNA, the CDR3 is TGTGCCTGGGGGAAACCCGATCGGTGGACCCAGTACTTC. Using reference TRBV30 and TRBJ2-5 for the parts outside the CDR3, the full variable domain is SQTIHQWPATLVQPVGSPLSLECTVEGTSNPNLYWYRQAAGRGLQLLFYSVGIGQISSEVPQNLSASRPQDRQFILSSKKLLLSDSGFYLCAWGKPDRWTQYFGPGTRLLVL.

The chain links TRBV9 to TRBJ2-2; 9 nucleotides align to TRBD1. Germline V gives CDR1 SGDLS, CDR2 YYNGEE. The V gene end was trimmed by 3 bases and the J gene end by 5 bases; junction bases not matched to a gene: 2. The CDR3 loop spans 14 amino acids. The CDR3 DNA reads TGTGCCAGCAGCGCGACAGGGGGTACCGGGGAGCTGTTTTTT. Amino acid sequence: CASSATGGTGELFF. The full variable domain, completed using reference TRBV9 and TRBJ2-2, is DSGVTQTPKHLITATGQRVTLRCSPRSGDLSVYWYQQSLDQGLQFLIQYYNGEERAKGNILERFSAQQFPDLHSELNLSSLELGDSALYFCASSATGGTGELFFGEGSRLTVL.

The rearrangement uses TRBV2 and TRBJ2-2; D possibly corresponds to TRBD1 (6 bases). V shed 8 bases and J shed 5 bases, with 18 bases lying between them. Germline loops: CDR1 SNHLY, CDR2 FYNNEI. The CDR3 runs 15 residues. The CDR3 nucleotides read TGTGCCAGCGCGGCCCGGGACACCGGGACCGGGGAGCTGTTTTTT. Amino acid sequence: CASAARDTGTGELFF.

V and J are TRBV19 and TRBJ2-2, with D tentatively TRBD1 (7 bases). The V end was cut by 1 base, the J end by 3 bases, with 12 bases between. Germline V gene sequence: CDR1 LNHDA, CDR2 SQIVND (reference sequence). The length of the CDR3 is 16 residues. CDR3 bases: TGTGCCAGTAGTATAGGGAGGGGGCGGTACACCGGGGAGCTGTTTTTT. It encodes CASSIGRGRYTGELFF.

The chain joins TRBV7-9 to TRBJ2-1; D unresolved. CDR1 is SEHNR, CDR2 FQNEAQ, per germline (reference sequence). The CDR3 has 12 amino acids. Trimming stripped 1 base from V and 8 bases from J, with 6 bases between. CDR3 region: CASSLDGDEQFF. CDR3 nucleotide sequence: TGTGCCAGCAGCTTAGACGGAGATGAGCAGTTCTTC.

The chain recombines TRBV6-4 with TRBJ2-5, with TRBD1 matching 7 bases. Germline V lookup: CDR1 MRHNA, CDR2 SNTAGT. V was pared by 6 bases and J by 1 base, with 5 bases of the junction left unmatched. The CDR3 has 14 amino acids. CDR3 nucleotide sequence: TGTGCCAGCAGGTTCAGACAGGGCCAAGAGACCCAGTACTTC. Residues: CASRFRQGQETQYF.

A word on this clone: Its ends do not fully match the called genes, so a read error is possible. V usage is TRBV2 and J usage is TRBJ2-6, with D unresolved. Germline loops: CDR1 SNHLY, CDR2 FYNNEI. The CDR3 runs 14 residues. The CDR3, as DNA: TGTGCCAGCAGGCTAACCTCTGAGGCCAACGTCCTGACTTTC. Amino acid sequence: CASRLTSEANVLTF.

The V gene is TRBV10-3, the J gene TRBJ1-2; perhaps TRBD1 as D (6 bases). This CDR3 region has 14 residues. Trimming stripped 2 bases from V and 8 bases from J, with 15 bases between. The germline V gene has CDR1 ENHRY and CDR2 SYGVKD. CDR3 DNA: TGTGCCATCAGTGAGGCACAGGGATCAGAGGGCTACACCTTC. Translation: CAISEAQGSEGYTF.

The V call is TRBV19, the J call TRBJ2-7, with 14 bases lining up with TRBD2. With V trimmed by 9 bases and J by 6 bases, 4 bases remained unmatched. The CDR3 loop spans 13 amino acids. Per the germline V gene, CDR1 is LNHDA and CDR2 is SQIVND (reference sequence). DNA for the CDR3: TGTGCCAGCGGGACTAGCGGGAGTGGCGAGCAGTACTTC. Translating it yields CASGTSGSGEQYF.

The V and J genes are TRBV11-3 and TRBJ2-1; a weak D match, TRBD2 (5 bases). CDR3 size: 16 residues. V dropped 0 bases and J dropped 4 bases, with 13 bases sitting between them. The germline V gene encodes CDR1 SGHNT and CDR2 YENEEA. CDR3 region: CASSLDPGIEYNEQFF. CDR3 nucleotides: TGTGCCAGCAGCTTAGATCCCGGGATAGAATACAATGAGCAGTTCTTC.